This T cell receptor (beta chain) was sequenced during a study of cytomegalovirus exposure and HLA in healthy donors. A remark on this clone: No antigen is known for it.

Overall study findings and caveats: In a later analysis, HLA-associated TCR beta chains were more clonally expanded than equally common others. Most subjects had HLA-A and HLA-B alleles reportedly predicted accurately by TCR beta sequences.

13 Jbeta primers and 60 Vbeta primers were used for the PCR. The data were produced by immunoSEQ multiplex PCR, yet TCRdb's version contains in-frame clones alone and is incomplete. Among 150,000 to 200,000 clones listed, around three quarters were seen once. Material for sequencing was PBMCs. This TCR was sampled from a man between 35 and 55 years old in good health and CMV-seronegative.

The DNA for the CDR3 is TGTGCCAGCTCAACAGGAGGGGGCGGGACTGAAGCTTTCTTT. It yields the protein CASSTGGGGTEAFF. The V call is TRBV18, the J call TRBJ1-1; the match to TRBD1 covers 7 bases. Germline assignment: CDR1 KGHSH and CDR2 LQKENI. The CDR3 loop spans 14 amino acids. With V trimmed by 5 bases and J by 5 bases, 8 bases remained unmatched.